This TCR beta chain was profiled in a study of T cell responses to AZD1222 COVID-19 vaccine. Some clones are missing from TCRdb's copy, which holds only in-frame ones; the method was immunoSEQ multiplex PCR. Among roughly 100,000 clones listed, 91% were seen once. Doses given second, at about 4 or about 12 weeks, were pooled. About this clone: Its antigen is not known.

CDR1 MNHEY and CDR2 SMNVEV come from the germline V gene (reference sequence). Trimming removed 2 bases from V and 1 base from J, with 3 bases in between. CDR3 length equals 13 residues. Study-wide findings and caveats: Spike-specific TCR breadth and depth were elevated following two AZD1222 doses. Females made up more of the donors, who were largely white British, and clonal diversity may have come out too low. The repertoires were collected only after the peak T cell response.

This TCR was sampled from an adult who received the AZD1222 COVID-19 vaccine. The sample consisted of peripheral blood, taken 28 days after the second AZD1222 dose. The chain carries TRBV27 and TRBJ1-5; D not resolved. The CDR3 loop reads CASSLDSNQPQHF. The CDR3 DNA reads as TGTGCCAGCAGTTTAGACAGCAATCAGCCCCAGCATTTT.